The 3 T cell receptor beta chains below all came from one sample that was sequenced in a study of cytomegalovirus exposure and HLA in healthy donors. Profiled with immunoSEQ multiplex PCR; TCRdb holds only in-frame clones, not every one. The table has more than 50,000 clones, roughly 91% seen once. The source material was PBMCs. These receptors were taken from a woman aged 30 to 39 in good health and CMV-seronegative.

This clone occurred once. The chain is built from TRBV27 and TRBJ2-3; 11 bases map to TRBD2. The CDR3 has 16 amino acids. Trimming took 3 bases from V and 2 from J; bases not matched to a gene: 4. Germline V CDR1 and CDR2: MNHEY, SMNVEV (reference sequence). CDR3 sequence: CASSFIAGGPTDTQYF. In DNA, the CDR3 is TGTGCCAGCAGTTTCATAGCGGGGGGGCCCACAGATACGCAGTATTTT.

CDR3: CASSFSTGSQNIQYF. The CDR3 DNA is TGTGCCAGCAGTTTCTCGACAGGGAGCCAAAACATTCAGTACTTC. V and J are TRBV28 and TRBJ2-4, with 7 bases matching TRBD1. CDR3 length equals 15 residues. Germline V gene lookup returns CDR1 MDHEN and CDR2 SYDVKM. V dropped 3 bases and J dropped 5; count of bases not matched to a gene: 7. Full variable domain (missing parts from reference TRBV28 and TRBJ2-4): DVKVTQSSRYLVKRTGEKVFLECVQDMDHENMFWYRQDPGLGLRLIYFSYDVKMKEKGDIPEGYSVSREKKERFSLILESASTNQTSMYLCASSFSTGSQNIQYFGAGTRLSVL.

The J gene is TRBJ1-2, the V gene TRBV27, with a tentative D call TRBD1 (5 bases). The CDR3 covers 15 residues. The V and J ends lost 6 bases and 0 bases respectively, with 14 bases between them. Germline V lookup: CDR1 MNHEY, CDR2 SMNVEV (reference sequence). The CDR3 nucleotides read TGTGCCAGCAGGGGGGGTGTGCAAGCTAACTATGGCTACACCTTC. It encodes CASRGGVQANYGYTF.